A single TCR beta chain is shown here with its context. Antigen: not known. V lost 3 bases and J lost 3; bases outside the gene matches: 13. Germline V gene lookup returns CDR1 MGHRA and CDR2 YSYEKL. This CDR3 comprises 18 residues. PCR primers comprised 60 Vbeta and 13 Jbeta primers. Sequencing used immunoSEQ multiplex PCR; TCRdb keeps in-frame clones, though not all of them. The repertoire holds about 160,000 clones, with 70% to 80% as singletons. The data were taken from a study of cytomegalovirus exposure and HLA in healthy donors. Study observations and caveats: Roughly even sequencing depth across donors was the assumption behind the presence/absence analyses.

J is TRBJ2-1 and V is TRBV4-1, with 8 positions matching TRBD2. The sample taken for sequencing was PBMCs. This clonotype originated in a man aged 25 to 40 in good health and CMV-seropositive. The CDR3 coding sequence is TGCGCCAGCAGCCAGGGGGGGCGGGGGGCCCTCCGCTACAATGAGCAGTTCTTC. Protein sequence: CASSQGGRGALRYNEQFF.